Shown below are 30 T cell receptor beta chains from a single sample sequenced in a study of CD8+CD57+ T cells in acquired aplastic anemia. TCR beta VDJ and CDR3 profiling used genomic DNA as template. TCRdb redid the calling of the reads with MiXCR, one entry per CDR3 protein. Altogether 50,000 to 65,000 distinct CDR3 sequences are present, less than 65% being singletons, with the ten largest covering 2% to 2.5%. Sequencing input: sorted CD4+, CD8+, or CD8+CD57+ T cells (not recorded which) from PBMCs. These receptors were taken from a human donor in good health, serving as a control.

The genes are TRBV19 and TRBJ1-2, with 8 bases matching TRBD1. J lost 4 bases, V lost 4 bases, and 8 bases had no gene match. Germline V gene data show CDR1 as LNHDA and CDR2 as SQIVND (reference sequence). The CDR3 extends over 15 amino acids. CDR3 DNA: TGTGCCAGTAGTACGCAAGGGACAGGAGGCTATGGCTACACCTTC. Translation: CASSTQGTGGYGYTF.

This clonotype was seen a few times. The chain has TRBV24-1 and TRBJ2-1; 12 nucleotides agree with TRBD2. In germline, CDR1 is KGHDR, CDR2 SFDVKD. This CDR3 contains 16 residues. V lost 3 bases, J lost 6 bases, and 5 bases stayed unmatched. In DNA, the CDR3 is TGTGCCACCAGTGATGCTAGCGGGGGGGCCATCAATGAGCAGTTCTTC. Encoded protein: CATSDASGGAINEQFF.

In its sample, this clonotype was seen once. Here the CDR3 reads CASSNEAFETQYF. The CDR3 DNA reads as TGTGCCAGCAGCAACGAAGCCTTCGAGACCCAGTACTTC. The chain couples TRBV7-2 to TRBJ2-5; no clear D gene. Trimming stripped 5 bases from V and 5 bases from J, with 12 bases between. Germline assignment: CDR1 SGHTA and CDR2 FQGNSA. The CDR3 loop spans 13 amino acids. Full variable domain (rest looked up from reference TRBV7-2 and TRBJ2-5): GAGVSQSPSNKVTEKGKDVELRCDPISGHTALYWYRQSLGQGLEFLIYFQGNSAPDKSGLPSDRFSAERTGGSVSTLTIQRTQQEDSAVYLCASSNEAFETQYFGPGTRLLVL.

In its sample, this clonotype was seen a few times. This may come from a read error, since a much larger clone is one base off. CDR3 nucleotides: TGTGCCAGCAGTTTTCGGACAGGGGGCCCGGGGGCTGGCTACACCTTC. It codes for CASSFRTGGPGAGYTF. This rearrangement joins TRBV12-3 or TRBV12-4 to TRBJ1-2, with 11 bases that match TRBD1. V lost 3 bases, J lost 7 bases, and 10 bases stayed unmatched. The CDR3 extends over 16 amino acids.

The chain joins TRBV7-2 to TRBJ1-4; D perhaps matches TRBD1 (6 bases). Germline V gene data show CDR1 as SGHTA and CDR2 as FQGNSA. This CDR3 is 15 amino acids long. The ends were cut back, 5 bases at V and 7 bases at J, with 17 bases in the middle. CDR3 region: CASSQRDIAAEKLFF. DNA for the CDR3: TGTGCCAGCAGCCAACGGGACATAGCCGCTGAAAAACTGTTTTTT.

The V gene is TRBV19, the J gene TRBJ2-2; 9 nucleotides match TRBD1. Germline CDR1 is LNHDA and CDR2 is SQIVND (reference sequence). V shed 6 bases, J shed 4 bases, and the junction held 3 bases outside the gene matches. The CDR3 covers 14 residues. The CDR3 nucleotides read TGTGCCAGTAGGCCGGGACAGGGCACCGGGGAGCTGTTTTTT. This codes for CASRPGQGTGELFF.

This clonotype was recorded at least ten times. DNA for the CDR3: TGTGCCAGCACCCTGAGGACTAGCGGGAGAGGGAACAATGAGCAGTTCTTC. Protein: CASTLRTSGRGNNEQFF. The chain uses TRBV6-1 and TRBJ2-1; 13 bases agree with TRBD2. The CDR3 loop spans 17 amino acids. Germline assignment: CDR1 MNHNS and CDR2 SASEGT. V was pared by 7 bases and J by 5 bases, with 11 bases of the junction left unmatched.

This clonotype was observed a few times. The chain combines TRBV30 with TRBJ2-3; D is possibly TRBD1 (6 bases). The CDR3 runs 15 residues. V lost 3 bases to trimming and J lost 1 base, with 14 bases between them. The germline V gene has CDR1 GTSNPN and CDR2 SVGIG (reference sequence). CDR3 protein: CAWRTGRMGTDTQYF. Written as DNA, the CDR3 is TGTGCCTGGAGGACAGGCAGAATGGGCACAGATACGCAGTATTTT.

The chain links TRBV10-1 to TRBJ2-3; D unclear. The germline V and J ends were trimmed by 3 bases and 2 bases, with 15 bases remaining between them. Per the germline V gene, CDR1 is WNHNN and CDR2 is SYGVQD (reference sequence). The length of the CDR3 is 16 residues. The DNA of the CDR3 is TGCGCCAGCAGTGATACCCCTTCCAACCCCACAGATACGCAGTATTTT. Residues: CASSDTPSNPTDTQYF.

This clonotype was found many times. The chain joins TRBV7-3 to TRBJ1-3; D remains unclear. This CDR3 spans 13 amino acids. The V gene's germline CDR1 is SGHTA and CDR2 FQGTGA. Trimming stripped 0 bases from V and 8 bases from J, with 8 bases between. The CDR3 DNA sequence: TGTGCCAGCAGCTTAACTCCCCGGGACACCATATATTTT. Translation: CASSLTPRDTIYF.

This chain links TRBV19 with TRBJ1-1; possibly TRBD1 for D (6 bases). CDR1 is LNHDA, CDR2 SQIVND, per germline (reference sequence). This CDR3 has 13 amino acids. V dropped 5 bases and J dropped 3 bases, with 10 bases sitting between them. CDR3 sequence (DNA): TGTGCCAGTAGTGTGGGGGCTCACACTGAAGCTTTCTTT. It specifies CASSVGAHTEAFF.

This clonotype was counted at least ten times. The CDR3 reads CASSPGQGGNQPQHF. CDR3 nucleotides: TGTGCCAGTAGTCCCGGACAGGGGGGAAATCAGCCCCAGCATTTT. V is TRBV19 and J is TRBJ1-5, with 10 bases fitting TRBD1. Germline lookup yields CDR1 LNHDA and CDR2 SQIVND (reference sequence). The V segment lost 5 bases and the J segment 4 bases; nucleotides outside the gene matches: 5. The CDR3 is 15 amino acids.

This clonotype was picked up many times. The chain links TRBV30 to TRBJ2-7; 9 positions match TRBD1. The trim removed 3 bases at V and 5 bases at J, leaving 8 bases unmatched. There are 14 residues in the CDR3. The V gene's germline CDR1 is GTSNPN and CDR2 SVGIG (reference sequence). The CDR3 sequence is CAWRIQGASNEQYF. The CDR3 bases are TGTGCCTGGAGAATACAGGGGGCGTCCAACGAGCAGTACTTC.

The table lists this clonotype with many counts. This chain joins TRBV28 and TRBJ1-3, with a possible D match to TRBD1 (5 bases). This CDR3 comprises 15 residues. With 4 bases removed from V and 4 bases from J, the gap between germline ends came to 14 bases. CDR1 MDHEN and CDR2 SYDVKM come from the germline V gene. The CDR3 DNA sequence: TGTGCCAGCAGTTCCCCTCCAGGGTACGGAAACACCATATATTTT. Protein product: CASSSPPGYGNTIYF.

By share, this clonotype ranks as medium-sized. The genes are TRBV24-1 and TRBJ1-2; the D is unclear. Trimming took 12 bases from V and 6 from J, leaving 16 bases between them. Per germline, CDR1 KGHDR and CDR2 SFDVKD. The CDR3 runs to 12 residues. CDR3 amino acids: CAPTRGRNGYTF. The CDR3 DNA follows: TGTGCCCCCACTAGAGGGAGGAATGGCTACACCTTC.

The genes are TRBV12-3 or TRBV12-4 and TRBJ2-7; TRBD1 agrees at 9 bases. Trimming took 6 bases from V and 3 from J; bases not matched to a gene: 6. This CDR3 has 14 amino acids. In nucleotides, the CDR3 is TGTGCCAGCAGACCCGGACAGGGGAACTACGAGCAGTACTTC. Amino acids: CASRPGQGNYEQYF.

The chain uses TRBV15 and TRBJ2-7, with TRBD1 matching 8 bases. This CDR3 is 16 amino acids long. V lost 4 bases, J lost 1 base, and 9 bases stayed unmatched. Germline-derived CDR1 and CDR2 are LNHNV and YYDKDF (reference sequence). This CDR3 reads CATSTATGETSYEQYF. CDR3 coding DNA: TGTGCCACCAGCACCGCGACAGGGGAAACATCCTACGAGCAGTACTTC.

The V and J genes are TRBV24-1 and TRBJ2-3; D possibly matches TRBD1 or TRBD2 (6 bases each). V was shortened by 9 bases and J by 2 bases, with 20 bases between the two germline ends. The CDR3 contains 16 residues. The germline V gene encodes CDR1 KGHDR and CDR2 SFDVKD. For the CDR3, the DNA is TGTGCCACCCATAAAACGGGGGCGCGGGACACAGATACGCAGTATTTT. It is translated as CATHKTGARDTDTQYF.

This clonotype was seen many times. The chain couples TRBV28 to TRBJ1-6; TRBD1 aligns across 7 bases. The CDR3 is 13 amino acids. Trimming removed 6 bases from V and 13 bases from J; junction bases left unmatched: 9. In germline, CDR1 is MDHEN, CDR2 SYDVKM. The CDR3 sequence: CASRQGPKGPLHF. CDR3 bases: TGTGCCAGCAGACAGGGGCCAAAAGGGCCCCTCCACTTT.

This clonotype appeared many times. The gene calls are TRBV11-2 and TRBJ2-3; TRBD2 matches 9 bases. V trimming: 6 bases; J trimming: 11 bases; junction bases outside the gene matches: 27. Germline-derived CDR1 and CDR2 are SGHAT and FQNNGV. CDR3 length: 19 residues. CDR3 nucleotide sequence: TGTGCCAGCAGGGGTCCGAACCCCCGTTTGCGGGAGGGCATCGGTGGGCAGTATTTT. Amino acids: CASRGPNPRLREGIGGQYF.

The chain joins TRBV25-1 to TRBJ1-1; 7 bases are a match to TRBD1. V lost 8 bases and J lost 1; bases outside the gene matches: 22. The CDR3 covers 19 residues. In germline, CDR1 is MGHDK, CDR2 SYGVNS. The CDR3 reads CASSPAAGGGAVRNTEAFF. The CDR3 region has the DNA TGTGCCAGCTCACCGGCCGCAGGGGGGGGGGCGGTTCGGAACACTGAAGCTTTCTTT.

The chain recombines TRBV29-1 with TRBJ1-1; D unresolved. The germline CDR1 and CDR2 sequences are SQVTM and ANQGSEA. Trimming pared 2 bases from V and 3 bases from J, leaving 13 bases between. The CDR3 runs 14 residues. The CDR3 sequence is CSVERARGYTEAFF. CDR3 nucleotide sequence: TGCAGCGTTGAACGGGCGCGAGGGTACACTGAAGCTTTCTTT. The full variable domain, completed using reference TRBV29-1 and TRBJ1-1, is SAVISQKPSRDICQRGTSLTIQCQVDSQVTMMFWYRQQPGQSLTLIATANQGSEATYESGFVIDKFPISRPNLTFSTLTVSNMSPEDSSIYLCSVERARGYTEAFFGQGTRLTVV.

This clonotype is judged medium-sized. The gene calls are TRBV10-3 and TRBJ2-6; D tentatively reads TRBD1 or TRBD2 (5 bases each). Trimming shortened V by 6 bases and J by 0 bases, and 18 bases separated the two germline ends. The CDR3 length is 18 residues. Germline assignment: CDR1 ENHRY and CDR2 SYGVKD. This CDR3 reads CAIRGSGTTSSGANVLTF. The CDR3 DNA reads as TGTGCCATCAGGGGGTCTGGGACGACGTCCTCTGGGGCCAACGTCCTGACTTTC.

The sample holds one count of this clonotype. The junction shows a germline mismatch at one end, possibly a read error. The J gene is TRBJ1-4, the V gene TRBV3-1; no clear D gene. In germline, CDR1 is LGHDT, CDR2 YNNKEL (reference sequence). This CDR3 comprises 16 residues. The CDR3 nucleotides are TGCGCCAGCAGCCAAGCCCCGAGAGGGATTTATGAAAAACTGTTTTTT. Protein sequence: CASSQAPRGIYEKLFF. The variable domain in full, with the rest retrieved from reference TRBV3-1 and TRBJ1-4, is DTAVSQTPKYLVTQMGNDKSIKCEQNLGHDTMYWYKQDSKKFLKIMFSYNNKELIINETVPNRFSPKSPDKAHLNLHINSLELGDSAVYFCASSQAPRGIYEKLFFGSGTQLSVL.

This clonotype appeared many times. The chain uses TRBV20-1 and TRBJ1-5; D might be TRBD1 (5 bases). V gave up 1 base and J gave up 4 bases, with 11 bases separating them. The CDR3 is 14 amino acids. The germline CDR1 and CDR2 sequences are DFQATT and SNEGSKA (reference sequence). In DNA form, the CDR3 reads TGCAGTGCTAGAGTGGGTGGGGGTAATCAGCCCCAGCATTTT. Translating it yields CSARVGGGNQPQHF.

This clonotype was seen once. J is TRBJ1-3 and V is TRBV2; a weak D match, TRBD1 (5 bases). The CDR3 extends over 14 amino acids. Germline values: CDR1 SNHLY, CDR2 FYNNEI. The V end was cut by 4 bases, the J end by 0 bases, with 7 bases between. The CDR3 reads CASSVRASGNTIYF. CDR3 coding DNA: TGTGCCAGCAGTGTCAGGGCCTCTGGAAACACCATATATTTT.

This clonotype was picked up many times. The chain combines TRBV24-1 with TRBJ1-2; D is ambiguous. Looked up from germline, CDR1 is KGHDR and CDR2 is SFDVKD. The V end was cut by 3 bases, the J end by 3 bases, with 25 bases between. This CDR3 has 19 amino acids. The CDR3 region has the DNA TGTGCCACCAGTGATCCCACCCACACGGACCGCGACCCCTACTATGGCTACACCTTC. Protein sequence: CATSDPTHTDRDPYYGYTF.

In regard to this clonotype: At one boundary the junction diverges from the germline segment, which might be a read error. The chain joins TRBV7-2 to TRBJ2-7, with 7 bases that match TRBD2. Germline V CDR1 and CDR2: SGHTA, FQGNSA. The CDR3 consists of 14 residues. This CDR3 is CASSLASGTYEQYF. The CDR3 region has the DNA TGTGCCAGCAGCCTAGCTAGCGGAACCTACGAGCAGTACTTC.

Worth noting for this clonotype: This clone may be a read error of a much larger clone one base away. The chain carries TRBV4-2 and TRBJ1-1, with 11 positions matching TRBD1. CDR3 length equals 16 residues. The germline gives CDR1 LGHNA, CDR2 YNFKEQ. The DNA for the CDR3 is TGTGCCAGCAGCCACGGACAGGGGGCGCGGGACACTGAAGCTCTCTTT. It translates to CASSHGQGARDTEALF.

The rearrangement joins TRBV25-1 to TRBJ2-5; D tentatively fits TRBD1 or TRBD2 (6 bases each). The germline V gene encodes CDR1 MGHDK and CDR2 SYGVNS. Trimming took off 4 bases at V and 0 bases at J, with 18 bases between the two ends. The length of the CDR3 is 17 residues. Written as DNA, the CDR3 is TGTGCCAGCAGTGCCCTAAGGGGGGAATCGTACCAAGAGACCCAGTACTTC. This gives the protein CASSALRGESYQETQYF.